Listed below are T cell receptor beta chains from one sample, sequenced in a study of shared clonotypes between healthy human individuals. Repertoires were generated with immunoSEQ multiplex PCR, while TCRdb's copy carries only in-frame clones and drops some. There are roughly 480,000 clones in the sample; 70% to 80% occur only once, and approximately 12% lies in the top ten. The sample comprised PBMCs. Receptor source: a woman aged 40 to 50 in good health. Some clones in this sample may be carry-over from other donors' samples. The CDR3 runs from the conserved cysteine through the conserved F or W. The D gene is left open where the match is weak. Clone size appears in some rows only: once, few, many, or a class for an expanded clone.

>TRBD1|TRBV11-3|TRBJ1-2|NA
CASSQAGQGQAGYTF
TGTGCCAGCAGCCAAGCCGGACAGGGTCAAGCTGGCTACACCTTC
>NA|TRBV7-9|TRBJ1-2|few
CASSPRSGLGYTF
TGTGCCAGCAGCCCCAGATCAGGGCTTGGCTACACCTTC
>TRBD1|TRBV27|TRBJ2-7|NA
CASRPGGDHHEQYF
TGTGCCAGCAGACCAGGGGGCGATCATCACGAGCAGTACTTC
>NA|TRBV6-5|TRBJ1-1|NA
CASSYGPRDSEAFF
TGTGCCAGCAGTTACGGACCCAGGGACTCTGAAGCTTTCTTT
>TRBD2|TRBV19|TRBJ2-2|NA
CASSWTSGNTGELFF
TGTGCCAGTAGTTGGACTAGCGGGAACACCGGGGAGCTGTTTTTT
>NA|TRBV25-1|TRBJ2-5|once
CASSPSGGVGGTQYF
TGTGCCAGCAGTCCCTCAGGCGGGGTCGGGGGGACCCAGTACTTC
>TRBD1|TRBV7-2|TRBJ2-5|NA
CASSRDRGGWETQYF
TGTGCCAGCAGCCGCGACAGGGGGGGATGGGAGACCCAGTACTTC
>NA|TRBV5-5|TRBJ1-4|NA
CASKLLTTNEKLFF
TGTGCCAGCAAACTACTGACAACTAATGAAAAACTGTTTTTT
>NA|TRBV19|TRBJ2-7|NA
CASSLTASHEQYF
TGTGCCAGTAGCCTCACGGCTAGCCACGAGCAGTACTTC
>NA|TRBV19|TRBJ1-5|NA
CASSIGAGGNQPQHF
TGTGCCAGTAGTATAGGGGCGGGCGGCAATCAGCCCCAGCATTTT
>NA|TRBV4-2|TRBJ2-7|few
CASSLTLGAYSYEQYF
TGTGCCAGCAGCCTAACCCTCGGGGCTTACTCCTACGAGCAGTACTTC
>TRBD2|TRBV10-1|TRBJ2-7|once
CASGTSGSHEQYF
TGCGCCAGCGGGACTAGCGGGAGTCACGAGCAGTACTTC
>TRBD2|TRBV28|TRBJ2-7|few
CASSPSGRSSYEQYF
TGTGCCAGCAGCCCTAGCGGGAGGAGCTCCTACGAGCAGTACTTC
>TRBD1|TRBV19|TRBJ2-1|many
CASSAMDRVGTNEQFF
TGTGCCAGTAGTGCAATGGACAGGGTAGGAACGAATGAGCAGTTCTTC
>NA|TRBV7-9|TRBJ2-7|NA
CASSFGGERYEQYF
TGTGCCAGCAGCTTCGGAGGGGAGCGGTACGAGCAGTACTTC
>TRBD1|TRBV12-5|TRBJ2-6|NA
CASGPGQGRPSGANVLTF
TGTGCTAGTGGCCCGGGACAGGGGAGGCCCTCTGGGGCCAACGTCCTGACTTTC
>NA|TRBV30|TRBJ2-3|few
CAWSSGFTDTQYF
TGTGCCTGGAGTAGCGGATTCACAGATACGCAGTATTTT
>TRBD1|TRBV5-4|TRBJ1-4|NA
CASSSGQGYEKLFF
TGTGCCAGCAGCTCAGGACAGGGATATGAAAAACTGTTTTTT
>NA|TRBV2|TRBJ1-3|NA
CAIQGRSGNTIYF
TGTGCCATACAGGGTCGCTCTGGAAACACCATATATTTT
>TRBD1|TRBV18|TRBJ1-1|NA
CASSPSTGGRTEAFF
TGTGCCAGCTCACCATCGACAGGGGGCAGGACTGAAGCTTTCTTT
>NA|TRBV5-1|TRBJ2-6|NA
CASSLETGYSGANVLTF
TGCGCCAGCAGCTTGGAAACAGGGTACTCTGGGGCCAACGTCCTGACTTTC
>NA|TRBV4-2|TRBJ2-1|NA
CASSQEAVSYNEQFF
TGTGCCAGCAGCCAAGAAGCGGTATCCTACAATGAGCAGTTCTTC
>NA|TRBV6-5|TRBJ1-1|NA
CASSPGGGMNTEAFF
TGTGCCAGCAGCCCCGGAGGAGGTATGAACACTGAAGCTTTCTTT
>TRBD1|TRBV5-6|TRBJ2-2|few
CASSFRDRNTGELFF
TGTGCCAGCAGCTTCCGGGACAGAAACACCGGGGAGCTGTTTTTT
>NA|TRBV28|TRBJ2-7|NA
CASAPGLQSYEQYF
TGTGCCAGCGCCCCGGGACTCCAATCCTACGAGCAGTACTTC
>NA|TRBV18|TRBJ1-1|NA
CASSPPKGGGLNTEAFF
TGTGCCAGCTCACCACCGAAGGGAGGTGGGTTGAACACTGAAGCTTTCTTT
>NA|TRBV4-3|TRBJ1-2|once
CASSQDSRVGYGYTF
TGCGCCAGCAGCCAAGATTCGAGGGTTGGCTATGGCTACACCTTC
>NA|TRBV28|TRBJ1-2|NA
CASSLKGTNYGYTF
TGTGCCAGCAGTTTGAAGGGGACTAACTATGGCTACACCTTC
>NA|TRBV5-1|TRBJ2-1|once
CASRRDGNEQFF
TGCGCCAGCAGGCGAGACGGAAATGAGCAGTTCTTC
>NA|TRBV19|TRBJ1-4|NA
CASSTGNLEKLFF
TGTGCCAGTAGTACAGGCAACCTTGAAAAACTGTTTTTT
>TRBD2|TRBV7-8|TRBJ2-1|NA
CASSARAGGRYNEQFF
TGTGCCAGCAGCGCACGAGCGGGAGGGCGATACAATGAGCAGTTCTTC
>TRBD2|TRBV19|TRBJ2-1|NA
CASSTGTSGRVNEQFF
TGTGCCAGTAGTACCGGGACTAGCGGGAGGGTCAATGAGCAGTTCTTC
>NA|TRBV29-1|TRBJ2-7|NA
CSVEIWGYEQYF
TGCAGCGTTGAAATCTGGGGATACGAGCAGTACTTC
>NA|TRBV9|TRBJ2-7|NA
CASSAGTNYEQYF
TGTGCCAGCAGCGCCGGGACAAACTACGAGCAGTACTTC
>TRBD1|TRBV7-8|TRBJ2-1|NA
CASSPRDRDWDEQFF
TGTGCCAGCAGCCCCCGGGACAGGGACTGGGATGAGCAGTTCTTC